This T cell receptor beta chain is drawn from a study of blood T cell repertoires in COVID-19 (dated by TCRdb to 2020 to 2022). General notes on the study: Samples from collaborators originated in the United States, Italy and Spain and spanned both the acute and convalescent phases of COVID-19. A freely available public database, intended as a resource for researchers studying the immune response to SARS-CoV-2, is where the repertoires were released. Subjects who had been exposed to COVID-19, were actively infected with it, or had recovered from it provided the deeply sampled blood TCRbeta repertoires that made up the dataset. The material from the prospective study consisted of cDNA or gDNA derived from T cells, B-cell-depleted T cells, or PBMCs. The samples were drawn from two sources: the first 160 participants of the ongoing ImmuneRACE study, and some 1,300 subjects contributed by 6 global collaborators. Where available, HLA class I and class II types were obtained from metadata supplied by the sample provider rather than from assay-based typing. The sample metadata nearly always contained a de-identified subject ID, COVID-19 status, age in years and sex.

Findings and caveats that apply to the study as a whole: Clinical and demographic metadata were provided uncurated, with the amount varying by source and participant.

Including the terminal cysteine and phenylalanine, the CDR3 comprises 14 residues. The kept DNA is CDR3 alone, 42 bases in frame from the first base. Between the V and J ends, shortened by 3 bases and 4 bases respectively, the junction contains 12 bases. The germline V gene (reference sequence) sets CDR1 to SEHNR and CDR2 to FQNEAQ. With regard to this clone: Its binding antigen is unknown. No qualities accompany the bases; no much larger clone lies one base away.

The immunoSEQ Assay, a bias-controlled multiplex PCR, was used to amplify TCRbeta CDR3 regions from genomic DNA. From the authors' description of their analysis: The number of nucleated cells in each sample was estimated by amplification of reference gene primers within the assay. To quantify the absolute abundance of each unique TCRbeta CDR3 rearrangement, sequence reads were collapsed and filtered. For each sample, productive Simpson clonality was calculated as the square root of Simpson's diversity index across productive rearrangements. TCRdb mirrors the immuneACCESS table, restricted to in-frame sequences. Some clones are absent from its copies; in checked studies, under half trace to an unresolved V gene, and the reason for the others is unknown. From that table come the V and J calls and clone size; the DNA was used to work out D and trimming. The sample table lists approximately 200,000 clones, about 80% of them with a count of one. The top ten clones comprise approximately 1.2% of the sample.

In the prospective study, participants were about 18 to 89 years old, resided in around 25 geographic areas of the United States, and were enrolled through a virtual design. Cohort assignment in the prospective study relied on participant-reported clinical history from a screening survey and a study questionnaire. Each participant in the prospective study had whole blood, serum and a nasopharyngeal or oropharyngeal swab collected by mobile phlebotomists. Participants in the prospective study had the option to provide additional blood draws and questionnaires over an approximately 2-month period. Before DNA extraction, prospective study blood samples were shipped either frozen or at room temperature.

This sequence was found in a woman in her thirties or forties with acute COVID-19. The specimen was PBMCs or T cells enriched from blood (not recorded which). The chain links TRBV7-9 with TRBJ1-2; a tentative D match to TRBD1 spans 6 bases. This receptor has the CDR3 CASSFGQRSYGYTF. The base sequence is TGTGCCAGCAGCTTCGGACAGCGATCCTATGGCTACACCTTC.